This record looks at one T cell receptor beta chain sequence and its context. This receptor's antigen is unknown. No base quality values were provided; no much bigger clone lies one nucleotide off. V loses 5 bases, J loses 0 bases, and the germline ends lie 14 bases apart. The CDR3 sequence holds 15 residues, the cysteine and phenylalanine included. Of the read, only the CDR3 DNA is kept; its 45 bases are in frame from base 1. The germline V gene sets CDR1 to SGHTA and CDR2 to FQGTGA. Graves' hyperthyroidism was defined as stable when no progression to ophthalmopathy occurred over 18 months of follow-up. The hyperthyroidism patients were between 18 and 65 years old and newly diagnosed, with a disease duration of less than 2 months. Any patient with an uncontrolled infection, another autoimmune disease, pregnancy or lactation was excluded. Diagnoses were based on clinical symptoms, serum thyroxine and TRAb, thyroid ultrasound and orbital computed tomography. Total RNA was extracted with Trizol reagent, and quality was checked on an Agilent 2100 Bioanalyzer.

This specimen comes from a study of T cells in Graves' hyperthyroidism and ophthalmopathy (dated by TCRdb to the late 2010s). About the investigation overall: To identify distinguishing TCR V-J signatures, a discovery cohort of about a hundred patients was used, comprising some 43 with Graves' ophthalmopathy and 57 with stable Graves' hyperthyroidism. Prospective prediction of ophthalmopathy was tested in an independent validation cohort consisting of about 20 hyperthyroidism patients and more than 15 patients who later progressed to ophthalmopathy. The 75 to 100 discovery patients were divided at random into training and test sets in a 7:3 ratio. Thyroid tissue and blood T-cell repertoires from more than 5 Graves' hyperthyroidism patients were also compared in the study. Following sampling, methimazole starting at 30 mg daily was given to hyperthyroidism patients, and high-dose intravenous methylprednisolone was given to ophthalmopathy patients. According to the paper, TCR Vbeta CDR3 sequencing was carried out on around 140 peripheral blood samples, which came from approximately 43 ophthalmopathy, some 73 hyperthyroidism and approximately 17 progressor patients.

The TCR beta CDR3 regions were amplified from the RNA transcripts. A first-round RT-PCR of the TCR CDR3 used the HTBI primer set with the Qiagen OneStep RT-PCR kit. Libraries were constructed in a second round of multiplex PCR, after which size selection and purification were performed. Libraries were sequenced paired-end with 100 bp reads on an Illumina HiSeq2000. Per the authors' processing: SOAPnuke was used to process the raw data, with reads discarded if the reads contained adapters or uncalled bases, had a mean Phred below 15, or lacked an exact constant-primer or identifier match. COPE v1.2.5 was used to merge the high-quality paired reads, and each unique nucleotide sequence was defined as a clonotype. MiTCR v1.1 was used to align clonotypes to the IMGT TRBV, TRBD and TRBJ reference segments. The analysis was restricted to V-J combinations with a frequency above 0.0001, which together covered just over 98% of the repertoires. A TCS score was defined as the ratio between F50 (clonal expansion) and ExV (chaos), using BLOSUM62-based TCRdist between CDR3 peptides within each V-J. Welch's t-statistics and random forest reduced 514 V-J features to fewer than 15, which were used in a naive Bayes classifier (R e1071). The public reads were quality trimmed at Q25 with fastp and then assembled into clones with MiXCR by TCRdb, keeping productive beta chains. Entries that share a CDR3 protein sequence are merged under the most common genes and DNA. It is TCRdb's table, rather than the study itself, that gives the V and J calls and clone size. The sample contains hundreds of thousands of distinct CDR3 sequences, under 60% of them found a single time. 8.2% of the sample goes to the ten largest clones.

Study-level results and caveats: Sample size was not statistically predetermined, and blinding of investigators to group allocation was not performed. Ophthalmopathy was separated from stable hyperthyroidism by a 13 V-J signature model, with 85% to 90% sensitivity and 81% to 82% specificity obtained in cross-validation and 80%/75% obtained in testing. In validation, the model predicted progression to ophthalmopathy a median of roughly 6.2 months before onset, with approximately 71% sensitivity and more than 72% specificity. Most expanded thyroid clonotypes (frequency above 0.001) were also detected in blood, suggesting blood repertoires may reflect thyroid immune responses.

This clonotype was sampled from a young woman with Graves' hyperthyroidism. Donor details come from another sample of the same person, matched by shared clones. The sequenced material came from peripheral blood or thyroid tissue (not recorded which). Rearrangement joined TRBV7-3 to TRBJ2-7; the D gene is possibly TRBD2, with 6 bases matching. Here is the DNA: TGTGCCAGCAGCCGACGGGACGGGAGCTCCTACGAGCAGTACTTC. It specifies CASSRRDGSSYEQYF.